The TCR beta chain under discussion was sequenced for a study of molecular identifiers for immune sequencing clone quantification. Each CDR3 protein gets one entry after TCRdb re-called the PCR reads with MiXCR. Of around 86,000 distinct CDR3 sequences in the sample, under 20% were seen once. CDR3 length: 15 amino acids. Per the germline V gene, CDR1 is KGHDR and CDR2 is SFDVKD. Notes on this clonotype: A much larger clone is a single base away; this may be a read error.

The sequencing input was naive CD8+ T cells from blood, with Jurkat cell RNA spiked in. Described subset: FACS-sorted CD8+CD4-CCR7+CD45RA+ naive T cells. The source of this sequence is a human donor in good health. Some libraries in this study had Jurkat cell RNA spiked in. This rearrangement joins TRBV24-1 to TRBJ2-3; 7 nucleotides align to TRBD1. Here the CDR3 DNA reads TGTGCCACCAGTGAACGACAGGGCTACACAGATGCGCAGTATTTT. Amino acid sequence: CATSERQGYTDAQYF.